A single sample gave rise to the 21 T cell receptor beta chains below, sequenced in a study of T-cell memory formation after mild COVID-19. TCRdb independently ran MiXCR on the 5' RACE reads; one entry per CDR3 protein. The top ten hold 11% to 15% of the sample, which has 150,000 to 200,000 distinct CDR3 sequences, roughly 15% seen once. Sequencing was performed on PBMCs or a T cell subset sorted from them (not recorded which). These receptors all come from an adult woman who had mild COVID-19 (a few samples of this study predate the infection). Cell type and time point are not known.

The rearrangement uses TRBV7-2 and TRBJ1-2, with D uncertain. From germline, CDR1 is SGHTA and CDR2 FQGNSA. V lost 2 bases, J lost 8 bases, and 9 bases lay in between. CDR3 size: 12 residues. CDR3 DNA sequence: TGTGCCAGCAGCTTAACGGCCACGGGCTACACCTTC. Its translation: CASSLTATGYTF.

The sample holds a few counts of this clonotype. V gene TRBV18 combines with J gene TRBJ2-2, with TRBD1 identical over 11 bases. Trimming at V came to 4 bases and at J to 6 bases, leaving 4 bases not matched to a gene. Germline V CDR1 and CDR2: KGHSH, LQKENI. This CDR3 is built from 15 residues. The CDR3 here is CASSLDRGRPGELFF. The CDR3 nucleotides read TGTGCCAGCTCACTGGACAGGGGGCGCCCCGGGGAGCTGTTTTTT.

V usage is TRBV20-1 and J usage is TRBJ1-1; perhaps TRBD1 as D (6 bases). V lost 1 base and J lost 5, with 17 bases in between. This CDR3 spans 15 amino acids. Germline lookup yields CDR1 DFQATT and CDR2 SNEGSKA (reference sequence). CDR3: CSARAKQGKATEAFF. CDR3 DNA: TGCAGTGCTAGAGCTAAACAGGGAAAGGCGACTGAAGCTTTCTTT.

The V and J genes are TRBV29-1 and TRBJ2-7; possibly TRBD1 or TRBD2 for D (5 bases each). Trimming took 7 bases from V and 6 from J, leaving 13 bases between them. Germline V gives CDR1 SQVTM, CDR2 ANQGSEA. The CDR3 runs 11 residues. CDR3 residues: CSASGTIEQYF. The CDR3 DNA is TGCAGCGCCTCCGGGACGATCGAGCAGTACTTC.

The chain carries TRBV5-1 and TRBJ2-1; no firm D call. Trimming cost V 0 bases and J 7 bases, with 11 bases left between them. CDR1 is SGHRS and CDR2 is YFSETQ in the germline V gene. The CDR3 contains 14 residues. CDR3 coding DNA: TGCGCCAGCAGCTTGGCCGCTAGTCCGAATGAGCAGTTCTTC. This sequence encodes CASSLAASPNEQFF.

The sample holds a few counts of this clonotype. The gene calls are TRBV6-2 or TRBV6-3 and TRBJ2-1, with 10 bases lining up with TRBD2. Germline V gene data show CDR1 as MNHEY and CDR2 as SVGEGT. The V segment lost 7 bases and the J segment 7 bases; nucleotides outside the gene matches: 10. The CDR3 consists of 15 residues. The CDR3 here is CASTIAGGRWNEQFF. The CDR3 coding sequence is TGTGCCAGCACTATAGCGGGGGGCCGGTGGAATGAGCAGTTCTTC.

The chain couples TRBV11-3 to TRBJ2-5; D call uncertain. V shed 1 base and J shed 3 bases, with 9 bases lying between them. Germline loops: CDR1 SGHNT, CDR2 YENEEA. The CDR3 is made up of 14 amino acids. CDR3 residues: CASSLGGSKETQYF. CDR3 nucleotide sequence: TGTGCCAGCAGCTTAGGTGGCAGTAAAGAGACCCAGTACTTC.

This clonotype was counted only a few times. The chain uses TRBV10-3 and TRBJ2-7; 10 bases are a match to TRBD1. Germline V gene data show CDR1 as ENHRY and CDR2 as SYGVKD. The CDR3 length is 16 residues. V was pared by 5 bases and J by 4 bases, with 11 bases of the junction left unmatched. CDR3 DNA: TGTGCCATCAGTCCGGTGGGGGACAGGGGTCGGTACGAGCAGTACTTC. This encodes CAISPVGDRGRYEQYF.

This clonotype was counted at least ten times. The V gene is TRBV7-3, the J gene TRBJ2-5, with D possibly being TRBD1 (7 bases). Trimming removed 2 bases from V and 7 bases from J, with 11 bases in between. The CDR3 covers 13 residues. Germline V CDR1 and CDR2: SGHTA, FQGTGA. CDR3 sequence reads: CASSLDREATQYF. CDR3 in DNA: TGTGCCAGCAGCTTAGACAGGGAGGCGACCCAGTACTTC. Using reference TRBV7-3 and TRBJ2-5 for the parts outside the CDR3, the full variable domain is GAGVSQTPSNKVTEKGKYVELRCDPISGHTALYWYRQSLGQGPEFLIYFQGTGAADDSGLPNDRFFAVRPEGSVSTLKIQRTERGDSAVYLCASSLDREATQYFGPGTRLLVL.

This clonotype appeared a few times. J is TRBJ2-3 and V is TRBV12-3 or TRBV12-4, with 9 positions matching TRBD2. The CDR3 is 16 residues long. Germline trimming cut 2 bases from V and 5 bases from J; bases unmatched to any gene: 8. The CDR3 loop is CASSLFGGGVGDTQYF. The CDR3 DNA reads as TGTGCCAGCAGTTTATTTGGCGGGGGGGTCGGAGATACGCAGTATTTT.

V and J are TRBV24-1 and TRBJ2-3; 7 nucleotides match TRBD1. The CDR3 is 15 amino acids. Looked up from germline, CDR1 is KGHDR and CDR2 is SFDVKD. The V gene end was trimmed by 4 bases and the J gene end by 3 bases; junction bases not matched to a gene: 6. This CDR3 reads CATSDDRDGTDTQYF. The CDR3 nucleotides read TGTGCCACCAGTGACGACAGGGACGGGACAGATACGCAGTATTTT.

The rearrangement uses TRBV5-1 and TRBJ1-1; tentative D call: TRBD1 (5 bases). Trimming stripped 5 bases from V and 6 bases from J, with 14 bases between. Germline assignment: CDR1 SGHRS and CDR2 YFSETQ. CDR3 length: 13 residues. This CDR3 is CASSGYIGAEAFF. In DNA form, the CDR3 reads TGCGCCAGCAGTGGATACATAGGGGCTGAAGCTTTCTTT.

This chain links TRBV29-1 with TRBJ2-5; D is ambiguous. The V end was cut by 6 bases, the J end by 5 bases, with 19 bases between. The CDR3 is 14 amino acids. The germline CDR1 and CDR2 sequences are SQVTM and ANQGSEA. The CDR3 protein is CSVGKVLPRETQYF. As DNA, the CDR3 is TGCAGCGTCGGTAAGGTCTTGCCAAGGGAGACCCAGTACTTC. Variable domain in full (rest from reference TRBV29-1 and TRBJ2-5): SAVISQKPSRDICQRGTSLTIQCQVDSQVTMMFWYRQQPGQSLTLIATANQGSEATYESGFVIDKFPISRPNLTFSTLTVSNMSPEDSSIYLCSVGKVLPRETQYFGPGTRLLVL.

The chain has TRBV12-3 or TRBV12-4 and TRBJ1-2; D call uncertain. V lost 5 bases, J lost 4 bases, and 5 bases lay in between. This CDR3 contains 11 residues. The CDR3 loop reads CASSETYGYTF. CDR3 bases: TGTGCCAGCAGTGAGACCTATGGCTACACCTTC.

This clonotype was seen more than once but under ten times. V and J are TRBV6-5 and TRBJ2-1, with no clear D. Germline V gene data show CDR1 as MNHEY and CDR2 as SVGAGI. V was pared by 2 bases and J by 10 bases, with 12 bases between. The CDR3 length is 13 residues. CDR3 protein: CASSYDDFTEQFF. In DNA, the CDR3 is TGTGCCAGCAGTTACGACGATTTTACAGAGCAGTTCTTC.

The chain links TRBV19 to TRBJ1-2; unclear D gene. The V gene lost 4 bases and the J gene lost 8 bases, with 17 bases spanning the gap. The CDR3 length is 14 residues. Germline V CDR1 and CDR2: LNHDA, SQIVND (reference sequence). The CDR3 sequence is CASSKASSDSGYTF. Here the CDR3 DNA reads TGTGCCAGTAGTAAGGCATCTAGCGATTCCGGCTACACCTTC.

In this sample, this clonotype turned up a few times. As DNA, the CDR3 is TGTGCCAGCAGCTTAGGTGTGTTGCGGGGCCCACCCTACGAGCAGTACTTC. Translating it yields CASSLGVLRGPPYEQYF. The rearrangement links TRBV11-2 to TRBJ2-7; a possible D gene is TRBD2 (6 bases). Between the trimmed V and J ends, which lost 1 base and 2 bases, there was a span of 18 bases. There are 17 residues in the CDR3. The germline gives CDR1 SGHAT, CDR2 FQNNGV.

CDR3 loop: CATSDHKQGHNQPQHF. DNA for the CDR3: TGTGCCACCAGTGATCACAAACAGGGCCACAATCAGCCCCAGCATTTT. The chain couples TRBV24-1 to TRBJ1-5, with D tentatively TRBD1 (6 bases). Per the germline V gene, CDR1 is KGHDR and CDR2 is SFDVKD. The CDR3 runs to 16 residues. V was trimmed by 3 bases and J by 3 bases, leaving 14 bases between them.

This clonotype was seen more than once but under ten times. The chain links TRBV7-2 to TRBJ1-1; no clear D gene. Trimming cost V 3 bases and J 0 bases, with 5 bases left between them. The CDR3 covers 13 residues. Per germline, CDR1 SGHTA and CDR2 FQGNSA. CDR3 bases: TGTGCCAGCAGCTTCCTCGTGAACACTGAAGCTTTCTTT. Encoded protein: CASSFLVNTEAFF.

This clonotype turned up a few times. This chain uses TRBV11-2 with TRBJ2-5; no clear D. Germline V gene sequence: CDR1 SGHAT, CDR2 FQNNGV. The CDR3 spans 12 residues. V lost 2 bases to trimming and J lost 5 bases, with 6 bases between them. Written as DNA, the CDR3 is TGTGCCAGCAGCTTACGATCCGAGACCCAGTACTTC. This translates into CASSLRSETQYF.

V is TRBV13 and J is TRBJ2-3, with D perhaps matching TRBD2 (6 bases). V lost 0 bases, J lost 0 bases, and 13 bases lay in between. CDR3 length: 17 amino acids. Germline lookup yields CDR1 PRHDT and CDR2 FYEKMQ (reference sequence). The CDR3 coding sequence is TGTGCCAGCAGCTTAGGCCCGGGGGAATCTAGCACAGATACGCAGTATTTT. Its translation is CASSLGPGESSTDTQYF.